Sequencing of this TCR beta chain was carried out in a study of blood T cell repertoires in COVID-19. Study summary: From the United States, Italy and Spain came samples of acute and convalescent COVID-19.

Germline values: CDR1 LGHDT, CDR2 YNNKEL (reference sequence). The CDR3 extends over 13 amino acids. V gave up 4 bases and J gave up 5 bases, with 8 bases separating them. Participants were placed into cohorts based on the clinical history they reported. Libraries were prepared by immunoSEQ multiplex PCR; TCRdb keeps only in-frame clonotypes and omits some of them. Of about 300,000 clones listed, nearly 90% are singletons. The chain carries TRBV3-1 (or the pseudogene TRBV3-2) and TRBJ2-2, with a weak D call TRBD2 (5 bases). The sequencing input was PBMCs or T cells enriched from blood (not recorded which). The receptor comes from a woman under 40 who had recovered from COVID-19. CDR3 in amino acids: CASSLQRTGELFF. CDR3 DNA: TGTGCCAGCAGCCTCCAGCGGACCGGGGAGCTGTTTTTT.